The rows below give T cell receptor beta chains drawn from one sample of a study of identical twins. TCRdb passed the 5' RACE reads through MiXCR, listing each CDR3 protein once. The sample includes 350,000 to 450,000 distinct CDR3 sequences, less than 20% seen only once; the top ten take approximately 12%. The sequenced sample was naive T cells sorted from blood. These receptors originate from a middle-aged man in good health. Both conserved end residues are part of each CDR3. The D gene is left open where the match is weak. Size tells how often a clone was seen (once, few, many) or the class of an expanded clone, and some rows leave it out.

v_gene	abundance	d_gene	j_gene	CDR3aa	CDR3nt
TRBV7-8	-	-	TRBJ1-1	CASSFSDSHTEAFF	TGTGCCAGCAGCTTCTCGGACAGCCACACTGAAGCTTTCTTT
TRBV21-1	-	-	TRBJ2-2	CASSKERGGFTGELFF	TGTGCCAGCAGCAAAGAGCGGGGGGGATTCACCGGGGAGCTGTTTTTT
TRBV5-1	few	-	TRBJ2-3	CASSSGAGARLGTDTQYF	TGCGCCAGCAGCTCGGGGGCGGGGGCCCGGCTCGGCACAGATACGCAGTATTTT
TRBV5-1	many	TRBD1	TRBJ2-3	CASSLEGAGDTQYF	TGCGCCAGCAGCTTGGAGGGGGCTGGAGATACGCAGTATTTT
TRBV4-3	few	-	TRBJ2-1	CASSQDQGYNEQFF	TGCGCCAGCAGCCAAGATCAGGGGTACAATGAGCAGTTCTTC
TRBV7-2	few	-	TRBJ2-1	CASSRRSGEQFF	TGTGCCAGCAGCAGACGTAGCGGTGAGCAGTTCTTC
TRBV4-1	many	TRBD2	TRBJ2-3	CASRLRGSGGLDTQYF	TGCGCCAGCAGACTGAGGGGGAGCGGGGGGTTAGATACGCAGTATTTT
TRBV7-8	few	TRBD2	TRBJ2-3	CASSELGRGVGDTQYF	TGTGCCAGCAGCGAACTAGGGCGGGGGGTCGGAGATACGCAGTATTTT
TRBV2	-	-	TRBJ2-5	CASSEAWKETQYF	TGTGCCAGCAGTGAGGCCTGGAAAGAGACCCAGTACTTC
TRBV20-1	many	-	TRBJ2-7	CSARDPGGLHSYEQYF	TGCAGTGCTAGAGATCCGGGTGGCCTTCACTCCTACGAGCAGTACTTC
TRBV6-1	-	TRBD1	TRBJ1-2	CASSDLPGGNYGYTF	TGTGCCAGCAGTGACCTCCCAGGGGGCAACTATGGCTACACCTTC
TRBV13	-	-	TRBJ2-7	CASSLGLHQGYEQYF	TGTGCCAGCAGCTTAGGCCTTCACCAAGGTTACGAGCAGTACTTC
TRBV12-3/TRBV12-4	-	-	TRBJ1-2	CASSLDREGYTF	TGTGCCAGCAGTTTAGACAGGGAAGGCTACACCTTC
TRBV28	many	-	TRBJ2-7	CATLNRVGGEQYF	TGTGCCACATTAAACAGGGTAGGGGGCGAGCAGTACTTC
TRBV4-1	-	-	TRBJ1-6	CASSHVGDRLNSPLHF	TGCGCCAGCAGCCACGTAGGAGACAGGCTTAATTCACCCCTCCACTTT
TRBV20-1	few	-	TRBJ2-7	CSARDPTVTYEQYF	TGCAGTGCTAGAGATCCGACGGTCACCTACGAGCAGTACTTC
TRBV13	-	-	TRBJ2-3	CASSLGTGGLTDTQYF	TGTGCCAGCAGCTTAGGCACCGGGGGTTTAACAGATACGCAGTATTTT
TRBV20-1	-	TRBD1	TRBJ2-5	CSADTWTGVETQYF	TGCAGTGCCGACACATGGACAGGGGTAGAGACCCAGTACTTC
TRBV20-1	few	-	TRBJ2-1	CSARAPRTGYNEQFF	TGCAGTGCTAGAGCTCCGAGGACGGGATACAATGAGCAGTTCTTC
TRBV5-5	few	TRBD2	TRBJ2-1	CASSWQLAGIEQFF	TGTGCCAGCAGCTGGCAGCTAGCGGGAATAGAGCAGTTCTTC
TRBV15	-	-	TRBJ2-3	CATSRDGRDSDTQYF	TGTGCCACCAGCAGAGATGGACGGGACTCAGATACGCAGTATTTT
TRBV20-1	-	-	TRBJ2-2	CSARSPGLANTGELFF	TGCAGTGCTAGATCCCCGGGACTGGCGAACACCGGGGAGCTGTTTTTT
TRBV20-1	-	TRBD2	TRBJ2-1	CSARSTSDDDSYNEQFF	TGCAGTGCTAGATCGACTAGCGATGACGACTCCTACAATGAGCAGTTCTTC
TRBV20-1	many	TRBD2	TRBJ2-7	CSARAPGGVYYEQYF	TGCAGTGCTAGAGCCCCGGGGGGAGTTTACTACGAGCAGTACTTC
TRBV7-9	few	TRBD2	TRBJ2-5	CASSRTSDQETQYF	TGTGCCAGCAGCCGGACTAGCGACCAAGAGACCCAGTACTTC
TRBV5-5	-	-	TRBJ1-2	CASSPGHTF	TGTGCCAGCAGCCCGGGCCACACCTTC
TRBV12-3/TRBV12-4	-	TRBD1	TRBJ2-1	CASSNTHRGEQFF	TGTGCCAGCAGTAATACTCACAGGGGTGAGCAGTTCTTC
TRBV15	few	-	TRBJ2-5	CATSRDLQETQYF	TGTGCCACCAGCCGGGACTTACAAGAGACCCAGTACTTC
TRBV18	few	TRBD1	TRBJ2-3	CASSPRGQSTDTQYF	TGTGCCAGCTCACCACGGGGACAGAGCACAGATACGCAGTATTTT
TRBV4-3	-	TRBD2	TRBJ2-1	CASSQDLLRGGRNEQFF	TGCGCCAGCAGCCAAGACCTATTGCGGGGGGGCCGGAATGAGCAGTTCTTC
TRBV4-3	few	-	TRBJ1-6	CASSQGWQLNSPLHF	TGCGCCAGCAGCCAAGGATGGCAGCTTAATTCACCCCTCCACTTT
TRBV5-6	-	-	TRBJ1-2	CASKQILRDTNYGYTF	TGTGCCAGCAAGCAGATACTCCGGGACACTAACTATGGCTACACCTTC
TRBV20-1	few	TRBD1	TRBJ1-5	CSALTGTGREQPQHF	TGCAGTGCCCTCACTGGGACAGGGAGGGAACAGCCCCAGCATTTT
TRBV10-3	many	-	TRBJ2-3	CAISESPLGVATDTQYF	TGTGCCATCAGTGAGTCGCCCCTCGGTGTAGCCACAGATACGCAGTATTTT
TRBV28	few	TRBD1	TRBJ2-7	CASSTGQGESYEQYF	TGTGCCAGCAGTACGGGACAGGGGGAATCCTACGAGCAGTACTTC
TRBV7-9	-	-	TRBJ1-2	CASSIFHGNYGYTF	TGTGCCAGCAGCATCTTCCACGGTAACTATGGCTACACCTTC
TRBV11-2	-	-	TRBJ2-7	CASSLEAAGADEQYF	TGTGCCAGCAGCTTAGAGGCGGCAGGTGCCGACGAGCAGTACTTC
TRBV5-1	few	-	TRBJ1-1	CASSFDGMNTEAFF	TGCGCCAGCAGCTTCGACGGGATGAACACTGAAGCTTTCTTT
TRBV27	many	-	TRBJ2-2	CASREGVGENGELFF	TGTGCCAGCAGAGAAGGCGTTGGGGAGAACGGGGAGCTGTTTTTT
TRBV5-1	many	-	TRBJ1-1	CASSSEARGTEAFF	TGCGCCAGCAGCTCGGAGGCAAGGGGCACTGAAGCTTTCTTT
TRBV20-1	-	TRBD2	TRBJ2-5	CSARPWTSGEGETQYF	TGCAGTGCTAGACCGTGGACTAGCGGAGAGGGGGAGACCCAGTACTTC
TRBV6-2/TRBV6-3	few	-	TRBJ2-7	CASSSPSGVFDEQYF	TGTGCCAGCAGTTCCCCCTCGGGGGTATTCGACGAGCAGTACTTC
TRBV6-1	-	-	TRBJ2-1	CASSLDSGTYNEQFF	TGTGCCAGCAGCCTCGATAGCGGAACCTACAATGAGCAGTTCTTC
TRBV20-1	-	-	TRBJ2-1	CSAEGLGKQFF	TGCAGTGCCGAGGGCCTCGGGAAACAGTTCTTC
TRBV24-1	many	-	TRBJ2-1	CATSDSGGGEDNEQFF	TGTGCCACCAGTGATTCAGGTGGCGGAGAGGACAATGAGCAGTTCTTC
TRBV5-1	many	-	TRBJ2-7	CASSSTFAGITYEQYF	TGCGCCAGCAGCTCCACGTTCGCAGGGATAACCTACGAGCAGTACTTC
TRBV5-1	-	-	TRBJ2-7	CASSPARRGASSSYEQYF	TGCGCCAGCAGCCCGGCCCGGAGGGGGGCATCTAGCTCCTACGAGCAGTACTTC
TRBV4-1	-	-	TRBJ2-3	CASSQVPTDTQYF	TGCGCCAGCAGCCAAGTCCCAACAGATACGCAGTATTTT
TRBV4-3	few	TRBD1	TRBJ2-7	CASSQGRDSYEQYF	TGCGCCAGCAGCCAAGGTAGGGACAGCTACGAGCAGTACTTC
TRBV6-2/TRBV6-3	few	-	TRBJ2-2	CATTSPHRVGTGELFF	TGTGCCACGACTTCCCCTCACAGGGTCGGCACCGGGGAGCTGTTTTTT
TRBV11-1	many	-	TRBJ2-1	CASSSNAADKSSRGYNEQFF	TGTGCCAGCAGCTCAAACGCGGCGGATAAATCGAGCCGGGGATACAATGAGCAGTTCTTC